The source of this TCR beta chain is a study of OX40 agonist ivuxolimab in advanced cancers. Turning to the study itself: Each patient was given ivuxolimab into a vein every 2 weeks, at 0.01 to 10 mg/kg. The study's findings and limits: Expansion of clones was among the lowest in partial responders at 0.1-3.0 mg/kg. It was also the case that some nonresponders had low normalized T-cell clonal expansion.

The CDR3 has 13 amino acids. CDR1 LNHDA and CDR2 SQIVND come from the germline V gene (reference sequence). Trimming removed 5 bases at V and 2 bases at J, with 7 bases between. Data came from immunoSEQ multiplex PCR; TCRdb stores just in-frame clones and leaves some out. The data contain about 20,000 clones, roughly 78% of them seen just once; the ten biggest clones take up more than 25%. Systemic immunosuppression or a history of autoimmune disease excluded patients. As to this clone: Its antigen is still unknown.

The chain couples TRBV19 to TRBJ1-5, with D perhaps TRBD1 (5 bases). The sequencing here drew on CD4+ or CD8+ T cells sorted from blood, taken in a trial of the OX40 agonist ivuxolimab. The sequence derives from an adult with an advanced solid tumor such as melanoma, head and neck, liver or kidney cancer. DNA of the CDR3: TGTGCCAGTAGTGGAGGGGGCAATCAGCCCCAGCATTTT. Encoded protein: CASSGGGNQPQHF.